The 17 T cell receptor beta chains listed next were all sequenced from one sample in a study of siplizumab effects on memory and regulatory T cells. Sequencing was performed with immunoSEQ multiplex PCR; in TCRdb, only in-frame clones are kept and a portion is missing. Of about 110,000 clones in the sample, roughly nine tenths were seen once. The source material was Tregs sorted from blood. These receptor sequences come from a human donor in good health.

V gene TRBV5-1 combines with J gene TRBJ1-1, with a weak D call TRBD1 (5 bases). From germline, CDR1 is SGHRS and CDR2 YFSETQ. This CDR3 comprises 13 residues. Trimming removed 0 bases from V and 7 bases from J, with 10 bases in between. CDR3 sequence: CASSLGGFGEAFF. The CDR3 DNA follows: TGCGCCAGCAGCTTGGGGGGGTTTGGTGAAGCTTTCTTT.

The genes are TRBV6-1 and TRBJ2-1; no clear D gene. CDR3 size: 14 residues. Germline-derived CDR1 and CDR2 are MNHNS and SASEGT. With 7 bases removed from V and 1 base from J, the gap between germline ends came to 11 bases. The CDR3 region is CASTLERSYNEQFF. DNA for the CDR3: TGTGCCAGCACTCTAGAACGTTCCTACAATGAGCAGTTCTTC.

This sequence joins TRBV19 and TRBJ1-5; D gene ambiguous. The V and J ends lost 6 bases and 7 bases respectively, with 22 bases between them. CDR3 length: 16 amino acids. Germline-derived CDR1 and CDR2 are LNHDA and SQIVND (reference sequence). The CDR3 region is CASRHQRSLREQPQHF. The CDR3 DNA is TGTGCCAGTAGACACCAACGAAGCCTCCGAGAGCAGCCCCAGCATTTT.

The V and J genes are TRBV19 and TRBJ2-2; a possible D gene is TRBD2 (5 bases). The CDR3 contains 14 residues. Germline assignment: CDR1 LNHDA and CDR2 SQIVND (reference sequence). Trimming stripped 3 bases from V and 6 bases from J, with 11 bases between. CDR3 DNA sequence: TGTGCCAGTAGTATCATGTTACTAGCCGGGGAGCTGTTTTTT. It yields the protein CASSIMLLAGELFF. Together with reference TRBV19 and TRBJ2-2, the CDR3 gives the full variable domain: DGGITQSPKYLFRKEGQNVTLSCEQNLNHDAMYWYRQDPGQGLRLIYYSQIVNDFQKGDIAEGYSVSREKKESFPLTVTSAQKNPTAFYLCASSIMLLAGELFFGEGSRLTVL.

The rearrangement joins TRBV10-3 to TRBJ2-3; D gene ambiguous. Germline CDR1 and CDR2: ENHRY and SYGVKD. This CDR3 region has 12 residues. Trimming took off 10 bases at V and 3 bases at J, with 11 bases between the two ends. The CDR3 DNA reads as TGTGCCACCCGAGAAGGGACAGATACGCAGTATTTT. As protein: CATREGTDTQYF.

The rearrangement joins TRBV5-1 to TRBJ2-1, with 8 bases identical to TRBD1. The CDR3 covers 15 residues. V lost 0 bases, J lost 2 bases, and 1 base stayed unmatched. CDR1 and CDR2 from the germline V gene are SGHRS and YFSETQ. The CDR3 loop reads CASSLEGQAYNEQFF. The CDR3 DNA reads as TGCGCCAGCAGCTTGGAGGGACAGGCCTACAATGAGCAGTTCTTC.

The gene calls are TRBV18 and TRBJ1-6; 7 bases agree with TRBD1. The germline CDR1 and CDR2 sequences are KGHSH and LQKENI. The ends lost 1 base at V and 10 bases at J; junction bases unmatched: 4. The length of the CDR3 is 14 residues. The CDR3: CASSPQGAESPLHF. CDR3 DNA: TGTGCCAGCTCACCACAGGGGGCTGAATCACCCCTCCACTTT.

This clone appeared once. In the same sample, other DNA sequences code for this CDR3. The CDR3 DNA reads as TGTGCCAGCAGTTTTACAGGGGCAGGGGCCAACGTCCTGACTTTC. Translating gives CASSFTGAGANVLTF. The V call is TRBV27, the J call TRBJ2-6; 7 bases agree with TRBD1. Germline values: CDR1 MNHEY, CDR2 SMNVEV (reference sequence). CDR3 length: 15 amino acids. V lost 3 bases and J lost 4; bases outside the gene matches: 3.

This clone was detected only once. V is TRBV7-9 and J is TRBJ2-3; TRBD2 agrees at 10 bases. Per the germline V gene, CDR1 is SEHNR and CDR2 is FQNEAQ (reference sequence). Trimming at V came to 4 bases and at J to 6 bases, leaving 13 bases not matched to a gene. The CDR3 runs 17 residues. For the CDR3, the DNA is TGTGCCAGCAGCTACGCGCGGACTAGCGGACGCTCGGATACGCAGTATTTT. This gives the protein CASSYARTSGRSDTQYF.

The chain carries TRBV25-1 and TRBJ1-5; D remains ambiguous. This CDR3 is 13 amino acids long. V was pared by 8 bases and J by 6 bases, with 14 bases between. The V gene's germline CDR1 is MGHDK and CDR2 SYGVNS. The CDR3 loop is CASSGRGSQPQHF. The DNA for the CDR3 is TGTGCCAGCTCTGGGAGAGGGAGTCAGCCCCAGCATTTT.

This clone was seen only once. The chain combines TRBV5-3 with TRBJ2-7; tentatively, D is TRBD2 (6 bases). TRBV5-3 is given ORF status, its function remaining uncertain. Trimming stripped 0 bases from V and 3 bases from J, with 16 bases between. CDR3 length: 16 residues. The CDR3 is CARSLGPHWGLYEQYF. CDR3 DNA sequence: TGTGCCAGAAGCTTGGGGCCCCACTGGGGACTCTACGAGCAGTACTTC.

The chain recombines TRBV6-5 with TRBJ2-2; 8 bases align to TRBD2. This CDR3 is built from 15 residues. Trimming removed 6 bases from V and 7 bases from J; junction bases left unmatched: 10. Germline CDR1 is MNHEY and CDR2 is SVGAGI. CDR3 nucleotide sequence: TGTGCCAGCAGCCCCCTTACGAGCGGGAGCGGGGAGCTGTTTTTT. It yields the protein CASSPLTSGSGELFF.

J is TRBJ2-1 and V is TRBV7-6; the match to TRBD2 covers 12 bases. Germline V lookup: CDR1 SGHVS, CDR2 FNYEAQ. V shed 5 bases, J shed 10 bases, and the junction held 6 bases outside the gene matches. The CDR3 covers 14 residues. In DNA form, the CDR3 reads TGTGCCAGCAGCCAGGGACTAGCGGGTCTAGAGCAGTTCTTC. Its protein is CASSQGLAGLEQFF.

The chain uses TRBV10-3 and TRBJ2-1; 8 bases align to TRBD1. V was pared by 7 bases and J by 7 bases, with 6 bases of the junction left unmatched. CDR3 length: 13 amino acids. CDR1 and CDR2 from the germline V gene are ENHRY and SYGVKD. CDR3 DNA sequence: TGTGCCATCATTGGGCAGGGGGCTAATGAGCAGTTCTTC. Its translation is CAIIGQGANEQFF.

The chain uses TRBV7-3 and TRBJ2-6; D is possibly TRBD1 (6 bases). Germline V gives CDR1 SGHTA, CDR2 FQGTGA. The CDR3 has 19 amino acids. Trimming took 5 bases from V and 0 from J, leaving 20 bases between them. The CDR3 sequence: CASSPRGGLGDSGANVLTF. The CDR3 DNA sequence: TGTGCCAGCAGCCCGAGAGGGGGTCTGGGGGACTCTGGGGCCAACGTCCTGACTTTC.

The chain is built from TRBV5-4 and TRBJ2-7, with D hard to call. The CDR3 covers 15 residues. The V end lost 0 bases, the J end lost 0 bases, and 10 bases lay between the germline ends. In germline, CDR1 is SGHNT, CDR2 YYREEE (reference sequence). This CDR3 is CASSLDQRSSYEQYF. The CDR3 DNA follows: TGTGCCAGCAGCTTGGACCAGAGGAGCTCCTACGAGCAGTACTTC.

The J gene is TRBJ2-7, the V gene TRBV6-1; 7 bases agree with TRBD2. The CDR3 totals 15 residues. Unmatched junction bases numbered 10, after V lost 4 bases and J lost 4 bases. Germline assignment: CDR1 MNHNS and CDR2 SASEGT. The DNA for the CDR3 is TGTGCCAGCAGTGGATGGGGCGGGGGATCTTACGAGCAGTACTTC. It translates to CASSGWGGGSYEQYF.